The present T cell receptor beta chain was sequenced within a study of beta chain features in type 1 diabetes. General study results and limits: TCRB CDR3s were moderately but significantly shorter in Type 1 diabetes patients in all four CD4+ subsets.

CDR3 length: 14 amino acids. Per the germline V gene, CDR1 is SGHTA and CDR2 is FQGNSA. The J segment lost 7 bases and the V segment lost 2 bases, leaving 3 bases of the junction unmatched. Expressed TCRB transcripts were sequenced because the entire RNA isolate underwent reverse transcription. The method was immunoSEQ multiplex PCR; TCRdb's version includes in-frame clones alone and lacks a portion of them. The sample has 250,000 to 300,000 clones; 13% to 15% are singletons. This clone was counted a few times. Its specificity is unknown. The V gene is TRBV7-2, the J gene TRBJ2-1, with 9 bases matching TRBD2. The sequenced sample consisted of naive CD4+ T cells from blood. This receptor was identified in a man aged 25 to 40 with type 1 diabetes. The CDR3 nucleotides read TGTGCCAGCAGCTTATTACTAGCGGGTAATGAGCAGTTCTTC. Amino acids: CASSLLLAGNEQFF.